Below, 8 T cell receptor beta chains from the same sample are listed, as sequenced in a study of T-cell memory formation after mild COVID-19. TCRdb processed the 5' RACE reads anew with MiXCR; each CDR3 protein has one entry. This repertoire shows some 350,000 distinct CDR3 sequences, less than 20% found once; its top ten account for 20% to 25%. Source material: PBMCs or a T cell subset sorted from them (not recorded which). The source is a man between 18 and 35 years old who had mild COVID-19 (a few samples of this study predate the infection). Cell type and time point are not known.

This chain uses TRBV7-9 with TRBJ1-2; D is perhaps TRBD1 (6 bases). V was clipped by 1 base and J by 7 bases, with 16 bases between them. CDR1 and CDR2 from the germline V gene are SEHNR and FQNEAQ (reference sequence). CDR3 size: 15 residues. CDR3 sequence reads: CASSLVDRRLRGYTF. CDR3 in DNA: TGTGCCAGCAGCTTAGTTGACAGGCGCCTCCGTGGCTACACCTTC.

V gene TRBV7-2 combines with J gene TRBJ2-7; D uncertain. V gave up 3 bases and J gave up 1 base, with 16 bases separating them. CDR1 is SGHTA and CDR2 is FQGNSA in the germline V gene. The CDR3 totals 16 residues. CDR3 nucleotides: TGTGCCAGCAGCTTCTCGGTTGGCGGTGCTTCCTACGAGCAGTACTTC. This translates into CASSFSVGGASYEQYF.

The sample holds a few counts of this clonotype. V usage is TRBV11-3 and J usage is TRBJ1-1, with unresolved D. The CDR3 sequence is 12 residues long. V was trimmed by 5 bases and J by 6 bases, leaving 10 bases between them. Germline loops: CDR1 SGHNT, CDR2 YENEEA. CDR3 nucleotide sequence: TGTGCCAGCAGCCCCTATCACGCTGAAGCTTTCTTT. Translation: CASSPYHAEAFF.

CDR3 bases: TGTGCCAGCAGCCGCGGGCGTAATGAAAAACTGTTTTTT. Amino acid sequence: CASSRGRNEKLFF. The J gene is TRBJ1-4, the V gene TRBV14; D uncertain. Trimming left V 4 bases short and J 4 bases short, with 7 bases between. CDR1 and CDR2 from the germline V gene are SGHDN and FVKESK. This CDR3 is 13 amino acids long.

In this sample, this clonotype turned up a few times. The rearrangement links TRBV19 to TRBJ2-1; D is unresolved. The CDR3 has 16 amino acids. V lost 1 base, J lost 0 bases, and 10 bases lay in between. From germline, CDR1 is LNHDA and CDR2 SQIVND (reference sequence). CDR3 nucleotide sequence: TGTGCCAGTAGTATAGCGGATCCAAGCTCCTACAATGAGCAGTTCTTC. Translated: CASSIADPSSYNEQFF.

This clonotype has ten or more counts. The chain combines TRBV29-1 with TRBJ1-5; D not resolved. Germline CDR1 SQVTM, CDR2 ANQGSEA. The CDR3 sequence is 13 residues long. V dropped 7 bases and J dropped 0 bases, with 10 bases sitting between them. In DNA, the CDR3 is TGCAGCGCCCAATGGGATAGCAATCAGCCCCAGCATTTT. This codes for CSAQWDSNQPQHF.

This clonotype was recorded a few times. The chain couples TRBV5-5 to TRBJ1-1, with 7 bases identical to TRBD1. The CDR3 is made up of 16 amino acids. V lost 1 base, J lost 2 bases, and 8 bases stayed unmatched. CDR1 is SGHKS, CDR2 YYEKEE, per germline (reference sequence). In DNA form, the CDR3 reads TGTGCCAGCAGCTTGCAGCCAGGGGGGCTTAACACTGAAGCTTTCTTT. Translation gives CASSLQPGGLNTEAFF.

This clonotype was counted only a few times. The chain couples TRBV4-1 to TRBJ2-5, with 11 nucleotides matching TRBD2. V dropped 0 bases and J dropped 4; count of bases not matched to a gene: 10. From germline, CDR1 is MGHRA and CDR2 YSYEKL. The CDR3 has 18 amino acids. CDR3 sequence reads: CASSQDKYPTSGGETQYF. In DNA, the CDR3 is TGCGCCAGCAGCCAAGATAAGTACCCCACTAGCGGGGGAGAGACCCAGTACTTC.